These 9 T cell receptor beta chains share one sample of origin, sequenced in a study of T cell responses to AZD1222 COVID-19 vaccine. Measured with immunoSEQ multiplex PCR; TCRdb has only the in-frame clones, and not every one. The sample lists around 160,000 clones; around 94% were seen once. Sequencing was performed on peripheral blood, taken 28 days after the second AZD1222 dose. The receptor source for this set is an adult who received the AZD1222 COVID-19 vaccine.

This chain connects TRBV2 to TRBJ1-1; D perhaps matches TRBD1 (5 bases). The germline CDR1 and CDR2 sequences are SNHLY and FYNNEI. The V gene lost 1 base and the J gene lost 1 base, with 16 bases spanning the gap. This CDR3 has 17 amino acids. The CDR3 reads CASSEDGWGISNTEAFF. The DNA for the CDR3 is TGTGCCAGCAGTGAAGACGGGTGGGGGATTTCGAACACTGAAGCTTTCTTT.

The chain joins TRBV30 to TRBJ1-5; D ambiguous. This CDR3 is built from 14 residues. CDR1 GTSNPN and CDR2 SVGIG come from the germline V gene (reference sequence). Trimming shortened V by 2 bases and J by 3 bases, and 11 bases separated the two germline ends. The CDR3 loop is CAWSFALNNQPQHF. CDR3 DNA sequence: TGTGCCTGGAGTTTCGCCTTAAACAATCAGCCCCAGCATTTT. The full variable domain, in which reference TRBV30 and TRBJ1-5 provide the parts outside the CDR3, is SQTIHQWPATLVQPVGSPLSLECTVEGTSNPNLYWYRQAAGRGLQLLFYSVGIGQISSEVPQNLSASRPQDRQFILSSKKLLLSDSGFYLCAWSFALNNQPQHFGDGTRLSIL.

The V call is TRBV21-1, the J call TRBJ2-7; no DNA check was done on the table's D call, TRBD2. TRBV21-1 is termed a pseudogene. There are 15 residues in the CDR3. The CDR3 sequence is CASSKTSGCAYEQYF. The CDR3 coding sequence is TGTGCCAGCAGCAAAACTAGCGGGTGCGCCTACGAGCAGTACTTC.

The chain links TRBV28 to TRBJ2-7; either TRBD1 or TRBD2 may supply D (5 bases each). The CDR3 extends over 12 amino acids. Germline-derived CDR1 and CDR2 are MDHEN and SYDVKM. Deletions cut 5 bases from V and 10 bases from J, with 15 bases between. DNA of the CDR3: TGTGCCAGCAGTCGCGGGCCAGACAGACAGTACTTC. As protein: CASSRGPDRQYF.

V and J are TRBV27 and TRBJ2-7, with 13 bases that match TRBD2. V shed 6 bases, J shed 4 bases, and the junction held 6 bases outside the gene matches. This CDR3 has 15 residues. Germline CDR1 and CDR2: MNHEY and SMNVEV (reference sequence). The DNA of the CDR3 is TGTGCCAGCAGAACTAGGACTAGCGGGGGATACGAGCAGTACTTC. This encodes CASRTRTSGGYEQYF.

This rearrangement joins TRBV3-1 (or the pseudogene TRBV3-2) to TRBJ2-1; unclear D gene. Trimming left V 4 bases short and J 6 bases short, with 19 bases between. CDR3 length: 16 amino acids. Per the germline V gene, CDR1 is LGHDT and CDR2 is YNNKEL (reference sequence). In DNA form, the CDR3 reads TGTGCCAGCAGCCCACCACGGGTAGGACCGGGCAATGAGCAGTTCTTC. This encodes CASSPPRVGPGNEQFF.

The chain joins TRBV6-5 to TRBJ1-3, with TRBD1 matching 8 bases. The CDR3 is made up of 15 amino acids. Germline V CDR1 and CDR2: MNHEY, SVGAGI. V lost 2 bases to trimming and J lost 4 bases; unmatched junction nucleotides: 4. CDR3 sequence (DNA): TGTGCCAGCAGTTACAATCGGACAGGGGGAAACACCATATATTTT. Translated, it gives CASSYNRTGGNTIYF.

The chain has TRBV2 and TRBJ1-1; a weak D match, TRBD1 (6 bases). The CDR3 spans 14 residues. Germline lookup yields CDR1 SNHLY and CDR2 FYNNEI. Trimming took off 3 bases at V and 3 bases at J, with 11 bases between the two ends. The CDR3 is CASSDRGGYTEAFF. The CDR3 coding sequence is TGTGCCAGCAGTGACAGGGGAGGGTACACTGAAGCTTTCTTT.

The chain is built from TRBV20-1 and TRBJ2-3, with 16 bases that match TRBD2. Germline V gene data show CDR1 as DFQATT and CDR2 as SNEGSKA (reference sequence). V shed 3 bases, J shed 7 bases, and the junction held 4 bases outside the gene matches. This CDR3 region has 15 residues. The CDR3 DNA sequence: TGCAGTGCTAGTAGGGGACTAGCGGGAGGGAATACGCAGTATTTT. Protein sequence: CSASRGLAGGNTQYF.